The T cell receptor (beta chain) described here comes from a study of blood T cell repertoires in COVID-19. Sequencing was performed with immunoSEQ multiplex PCR; in TCRdb, only in-frame clones are kept and a portion is missing. This sample carries 220,000 or so clones, roughly four fifths of them seen once, and the ten largest clones take around 1.8%. The CDR3 consists of 13 residues. The trim removed 4 bases at V and 2 bases at J, leaving 2 bases unmatched. CDR1 is SGHNT, CDR2 YYREEE, per germline (reference sequence). Material: peripheral blood. The J gene is TRBJ2-5, the V gene TRBV5-4; 7 positions agree with TRBD2. This TCR derives from a woman of 80 years or more with acute or convalescent COVID-19. CDR3 in DNA: TGTGCCAGCAGCGGGACTAATCAAGAGACCCAGTACTTC. Its translation is CASSGTNQETQYF.